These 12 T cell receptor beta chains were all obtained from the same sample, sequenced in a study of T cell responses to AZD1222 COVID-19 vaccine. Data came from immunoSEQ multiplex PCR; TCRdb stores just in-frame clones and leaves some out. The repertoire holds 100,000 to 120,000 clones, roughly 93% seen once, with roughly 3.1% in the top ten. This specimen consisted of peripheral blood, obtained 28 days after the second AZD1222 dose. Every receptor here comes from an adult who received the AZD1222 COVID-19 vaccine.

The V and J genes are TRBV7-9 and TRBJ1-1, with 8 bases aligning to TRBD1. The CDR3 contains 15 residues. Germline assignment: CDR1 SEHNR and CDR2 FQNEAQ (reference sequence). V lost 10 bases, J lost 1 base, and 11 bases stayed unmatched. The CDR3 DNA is TGTGCCACCCTCCTAGGTGGGACAGGGAACACTGAAGCTTTCTTT. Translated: CATLLGGTGNTEAFF.

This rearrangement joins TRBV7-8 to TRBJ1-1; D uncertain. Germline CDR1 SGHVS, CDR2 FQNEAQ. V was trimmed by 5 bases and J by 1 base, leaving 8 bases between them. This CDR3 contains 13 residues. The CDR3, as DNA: TGTGCCAGCAGCCAAACAGAGAACACTGAAGCTTTCTTT. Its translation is CASSQTENTEAFF.

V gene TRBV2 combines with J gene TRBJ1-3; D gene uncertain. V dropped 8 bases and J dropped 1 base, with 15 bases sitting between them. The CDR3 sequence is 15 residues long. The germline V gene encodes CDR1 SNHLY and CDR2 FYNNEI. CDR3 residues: CASDLVPGSGNTIYF. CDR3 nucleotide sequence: TGTGCCAGCGATCTAGTACCGGGTTCTGGAAACACCATATATTTT.

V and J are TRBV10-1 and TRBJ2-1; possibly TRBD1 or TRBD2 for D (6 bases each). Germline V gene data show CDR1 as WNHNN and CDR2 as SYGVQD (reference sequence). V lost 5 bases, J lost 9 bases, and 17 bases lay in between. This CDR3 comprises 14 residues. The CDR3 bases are TGCGCCAGCAGTCCGGCAGCCCCGGGGGCTGAGCAGTTCTTC. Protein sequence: CASSPAAPGAEQFF.

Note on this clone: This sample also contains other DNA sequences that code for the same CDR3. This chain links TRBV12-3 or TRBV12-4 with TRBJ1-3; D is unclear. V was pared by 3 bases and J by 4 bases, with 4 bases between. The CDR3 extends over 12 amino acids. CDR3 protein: CASSLQGNTIYF. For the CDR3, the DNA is TGTGCCAGCAGTTTGCAGGGAAACACCATATATTTT.

The CDR3 coding sequence is TGTGCCAGCAGCCAAGCCGGGCACTATAATTCACCCCTCCACTTT. Translated: CASSQAGHYNSPLHF. This chain uses TRBV14 with TRBJ1-6; D uncertain. The germline V gene has CDR1 SGHDN and CDR2 FVKESK. The CDR3 length is 15 residues. Trimming shortened V by 1 base and J by 3 bases, and 7 bases separated the two germline ends. The full variable domain, its missing parts supplied by reference TRBV14 and TRBJ1-6, is EAGVTQFPSHSVIEKGQTVTLRCDPISGHDNLYWYRRVMGKEIKFLLHFVKESKQDESGMPNNRFLAERTGGTYSTLKVQPAELEDSGVYFCASSQAGHYNSPLHFGNGTRLTVT.

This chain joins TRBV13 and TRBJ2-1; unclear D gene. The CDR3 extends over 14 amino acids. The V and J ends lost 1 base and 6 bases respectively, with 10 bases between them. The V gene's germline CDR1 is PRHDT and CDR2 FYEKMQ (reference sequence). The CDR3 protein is CASSLEAEFNEQFF. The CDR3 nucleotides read TGTGCCAGCAGCTTAGAGGCAGAGTTCAATGAGCAGTTCTTC.

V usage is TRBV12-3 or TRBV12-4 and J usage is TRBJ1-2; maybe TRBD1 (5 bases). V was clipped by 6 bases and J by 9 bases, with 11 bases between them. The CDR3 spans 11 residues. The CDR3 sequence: CASSSGGRYTF. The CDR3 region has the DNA TGTGCCAGCAGCTCGGGGGGACGCTACACCTTC.

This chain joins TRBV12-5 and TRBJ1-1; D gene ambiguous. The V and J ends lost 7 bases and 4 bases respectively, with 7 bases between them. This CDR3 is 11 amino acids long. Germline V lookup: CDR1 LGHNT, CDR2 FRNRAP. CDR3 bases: TGTGCTAGTGCTTCGGTCACTGAAGCTTTCTTT. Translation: CASASVTEAFF.

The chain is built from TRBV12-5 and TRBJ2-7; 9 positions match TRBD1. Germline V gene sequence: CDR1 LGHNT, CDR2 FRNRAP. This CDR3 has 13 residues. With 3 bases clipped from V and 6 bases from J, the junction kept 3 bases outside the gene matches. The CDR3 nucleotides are TGTGCTAGTGGTTTAAACAGGGGGCTCGAGCAGTACTTC. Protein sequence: CASGLNRGLEQYF. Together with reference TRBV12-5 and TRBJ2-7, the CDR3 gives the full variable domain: DARVTQTPRHKVTEMGQEVTMRCQPILGHNTVFWYRQTMMQGLELLAYFRNRAPLDDSGMPKDRFSAEMPDATLATLKIQPSEPRDSAVYFCASGLNRGLEQYFGPGTRLTVT.

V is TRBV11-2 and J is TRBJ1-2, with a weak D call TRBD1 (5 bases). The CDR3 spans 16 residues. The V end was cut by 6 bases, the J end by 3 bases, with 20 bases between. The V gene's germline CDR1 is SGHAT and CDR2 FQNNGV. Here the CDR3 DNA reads TGTGCCAGCAGTCCGCGATTCGGAGGGGCGTACTATGGCTACACCTTC. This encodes CASSPRFGGAYYGYTF. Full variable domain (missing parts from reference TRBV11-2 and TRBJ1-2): EAGVAQSPRYKIIEKRQSVAFWCNPISGHATLYWYQQILGQGPKLLIQFQNNGVVDDSQLPKDRFSAERLKGVDSTLKIQPAKLEDSAVYLCASSPRFGGAYYGYTFGSGTRLTVV.

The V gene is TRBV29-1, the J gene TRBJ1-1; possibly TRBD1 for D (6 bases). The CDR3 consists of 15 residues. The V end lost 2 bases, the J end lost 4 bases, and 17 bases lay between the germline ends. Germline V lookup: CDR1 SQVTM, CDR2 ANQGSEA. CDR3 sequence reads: CSVESQGLVFTEAFF. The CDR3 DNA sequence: TGCAGCGTTGAATCCCAGGGGCTTGTGTTCACTGAAGCTTTCTTT.